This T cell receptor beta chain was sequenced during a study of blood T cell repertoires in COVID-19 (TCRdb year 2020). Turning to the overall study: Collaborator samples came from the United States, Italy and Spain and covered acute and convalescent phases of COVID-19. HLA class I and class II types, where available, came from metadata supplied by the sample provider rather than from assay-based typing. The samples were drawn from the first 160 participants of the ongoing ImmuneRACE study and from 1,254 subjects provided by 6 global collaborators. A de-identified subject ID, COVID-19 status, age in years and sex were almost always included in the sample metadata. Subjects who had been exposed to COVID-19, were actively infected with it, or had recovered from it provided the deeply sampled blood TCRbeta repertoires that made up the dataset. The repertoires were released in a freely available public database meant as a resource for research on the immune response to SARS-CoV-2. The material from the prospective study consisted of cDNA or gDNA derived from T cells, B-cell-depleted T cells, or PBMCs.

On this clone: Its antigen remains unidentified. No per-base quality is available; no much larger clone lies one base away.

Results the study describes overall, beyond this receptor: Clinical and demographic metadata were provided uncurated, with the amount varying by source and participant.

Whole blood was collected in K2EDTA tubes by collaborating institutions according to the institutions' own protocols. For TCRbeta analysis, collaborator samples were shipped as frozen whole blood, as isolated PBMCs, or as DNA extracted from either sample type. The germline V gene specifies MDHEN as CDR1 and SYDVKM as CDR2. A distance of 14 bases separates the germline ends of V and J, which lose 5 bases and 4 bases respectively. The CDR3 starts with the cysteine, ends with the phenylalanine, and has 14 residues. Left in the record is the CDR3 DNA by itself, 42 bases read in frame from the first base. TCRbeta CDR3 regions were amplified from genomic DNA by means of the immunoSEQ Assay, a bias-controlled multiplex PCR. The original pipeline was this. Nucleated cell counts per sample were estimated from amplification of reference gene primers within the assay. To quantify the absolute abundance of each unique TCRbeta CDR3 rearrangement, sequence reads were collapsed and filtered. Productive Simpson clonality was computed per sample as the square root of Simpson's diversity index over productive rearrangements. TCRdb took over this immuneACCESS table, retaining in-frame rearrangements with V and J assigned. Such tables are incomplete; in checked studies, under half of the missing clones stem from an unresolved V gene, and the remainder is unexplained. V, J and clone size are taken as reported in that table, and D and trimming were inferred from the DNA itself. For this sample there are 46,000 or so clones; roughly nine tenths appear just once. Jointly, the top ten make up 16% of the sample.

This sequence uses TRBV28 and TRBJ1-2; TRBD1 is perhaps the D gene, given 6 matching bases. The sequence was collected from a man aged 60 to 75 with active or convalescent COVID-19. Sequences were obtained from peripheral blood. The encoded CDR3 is CASSHPLGGYGYTF. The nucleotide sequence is TGTGCCAGCAGTCACCCCCTAGGGGGCTATGGCTACACCTTC.